A single sample is the source of the 2 T cell receptor beta chains below, sequenced in a study of naive and memory T cell subsets listed by TCRdb under 2017. The library was obtained by UMI-ligation and nested PCR. Sequencing relied on an Illumina MiSeq. An equimolar mix of two oligonucleotides covering both TRBC1 and TRBC2 was used as the beta constant-region primer. TCRdb itself trimmed the public reads at Q25 with fastp, ran MiXCR and retained productive beta chains. Identical CDR3 proteins give one entry, which carries the most common genes and DNA. Counted in this sample were 120,000 to 150,000 distinct CDR3 sequences; over 15% of them appeared once. Clones ranked in the top ten supply 0.14% to 0.15% of the sample. Source material: naive CD4+ T cells from blood. The cell subset or site label on this specimen signifies: naive T cells, CD45RA high CD27+. Source of these receptors: a human donor in good health.

In its sample, this clonotype was seen a few times. The V call is TRBV30, the J call TRBJ1-1, with 8 bases fitting TRBD1. Germline-derived CDR1 and CDR2 are GTSNPN and SVGIG (reference sequence). CDR3 size: 14 residues. Trimming took 4 bases from V and 3 from J; bases not matched to a gene: 7. CDR3 nucleotide sequence: TGTGCCTGGAATGAAGACAGGGGTTACACTGAAGCTTTCTTT. This gives the protein CAWNEDRGYTEAFF.

This clonotype was recorded a few times. The V and J genes are TRBV28 and TRBJ2-1; 7 bases are a match to TRBD1. CDR3 length: 10 amino acids. V dropped 9 bases and J dropped 15; count of bases not matched to a gene: 8. Germline V gene lookup returns CDR1 MDHEN and CDR2 SYDVKM. The CDR3 DNA reads TGTGCCAGTTCCGGGACAGAACTGTTCTTC. Translating gives CASSGTELFF.